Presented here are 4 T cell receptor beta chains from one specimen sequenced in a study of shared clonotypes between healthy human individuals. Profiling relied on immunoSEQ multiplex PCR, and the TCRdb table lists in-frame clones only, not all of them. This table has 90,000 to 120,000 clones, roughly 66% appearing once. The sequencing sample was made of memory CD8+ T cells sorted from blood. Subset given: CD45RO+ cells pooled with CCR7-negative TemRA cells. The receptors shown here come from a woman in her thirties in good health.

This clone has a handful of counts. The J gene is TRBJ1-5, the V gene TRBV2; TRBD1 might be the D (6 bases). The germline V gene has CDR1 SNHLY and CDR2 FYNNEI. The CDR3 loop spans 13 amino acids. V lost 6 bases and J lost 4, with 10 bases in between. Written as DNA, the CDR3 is TGTGCCAGCAGGGAGCAGGGGAATCAGCCCCAGCATTTT. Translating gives CASREQGNQPQHF. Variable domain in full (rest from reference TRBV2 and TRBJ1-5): EPEVTQTPSHQVTQMGQEVILRCVPISNHLYFYWYRQILGQKVEFLVSFYNNEISEKSEIFDDQFSVERPDGSNFTLKIRSTKLEDSAMYFCASREQGNQPQHFGDGTRLSIL.

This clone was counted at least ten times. This chain's CDR3 is CASSPPVWDGAYPEQYF. In DNA, the CDR3 is TGTGCCAGCTCACCACCGGTCTGGGACGGCGCTTATCCCGAGCAGTACTTC. The chain carries TRBV18 and TRBJ2-7, with D possibly called TRBD1 or TRBD2 (5 bases each). The V end was cut by 0 bases, the J end by 6 bases, with 21 bases between. CDR1 and CDR2 (germline): KGHSH, LQKENI. There are 17 residues in the CDR3.

CDR3 nucleotides: TGTGCCATCAGGCTGACTAGCGGGACGAAAAGAACAGATACGCAGTATTTT. Translation: CAIRLTSGTKRTDTQYF. V usage is TRBV10-3 and J usage is TRBJ2-3, with 11 bases fitting TRBD2. With V trimmed by 6 bases and J by 3 bases, 11 bases remained unmatched. Germline assignment: CDR1 ENHRY and CDR2 SYGVKD. The length of the CDR3 is 17 residues.

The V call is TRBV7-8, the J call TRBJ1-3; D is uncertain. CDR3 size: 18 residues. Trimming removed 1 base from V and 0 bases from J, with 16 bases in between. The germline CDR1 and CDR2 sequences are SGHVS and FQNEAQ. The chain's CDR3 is CASSLVQAGRYSGNTIYF. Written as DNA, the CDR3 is TGTGCCAGCAGCTTAGTTCAGGCGGGCAGATACTCTGGAAACACCATATATTTT.